A single T cell receptor (beta chain) is shown here with its context. No antigen is known for it. Germline lookup yields CDR1 LGHDT and CDR2 YNNKEL (reference sequence). With 10 bases clipped from V and 3 bases from J, the junction kept 13 bases outside the gene matches. The CDR3 is 15 residues long. These data come from a study of glioma-infiltrating T cells. Amplification of TCR alpha and beta CDR3 regions from RNA used iRepertoire nested multiplex PCR. Tissue mRNA or PBMC total RNA, roughly 100-400 ng, went into one-step reverse transcription and amplification. TCRdb re-analysed the multiplex PCR reads in MiXCR, keeping a single row per CDR3 protein. The sample includes roughly 200,000 distinct CDR3 sequences, approximately 40% of them seen just once. Study observations and caveats: Above-expected tissue-blood divergence occurred in all gliomas, most in low-grade ones. Only very few CDR3 sequences appeared in both tissue and blood.

The J gene is TRBJ2-7, the V gene TRBV3-1; 9 bases are a match to TRBD1. The origin of this receptor is a human donor with low-grade glioma or glioblastoma, undergoing nonglioma brain surgery, or in good health (not recorded which). The specimen was glioma tissue, nonneoplastic brain tissue, or PBMCs (not recorded which). CDR3 sequence (DNA): TGTGCCATCAGTGTCGGACAGGGGCAATACTACGAGCAGTACTTC. This translates into CAISVGQGQYYEQYF.